Below, one TCR beta chain is given with its context. Its target is not known. V gave up 0 bases and J gave up 0 bases, with 9 bases separating them. The CDR3 contains 15 residues. The V gene's germline CDR1 is PRHDT and CDR2 FYEKMQ (reference sequence). This entry comes from a study of cytomegalovirus exposure and HLA in healthy donors. Regarding the study as a whole: The authors later linked a missense DCLRE1C variant to TCR beta V- and J-gene trimming. Based on reports, TCR beta sequences accurately predicted HLA-A and HLA-B alleles for most subjects. Within the data, a cluster of highly shared sequence variants was likely a sequencing artifact.

PCR involved 60 Vbeta and 13 Jbeta primers. Assay: immunoSEQ multiplex PCR; the TCRdb copy retains only in-frame clones and omits some. The sample includes about 200,000 clones. This rearrangement joins TRBV13 to TRBJ2-7, with D perhaps TRBD2 (6 bases). Sequenced material: PBMCs. The receptor's source is a boy aged 5-17 years in good health and CMV-seronegative. The CDR3 bases are TGTGCCAGCAGCTTAGGGGGAGGAAACTCCTACGAGCAGTACTTC. Protein: CASSLGGGNSYEQYF.